Only a few counts were recorded for the clone carrying this TCR beta chain. What it binds is unknown. This sample was included in a study of T-cell reconstitution after alpha-beta-depleted transplantation in children. Study-level findings and limits: Expanded clones from the graft, numbering several hundred, reportedly supplied alpha-beta T cells about two months after transplant.

Unique molecular identifiers were used in preparing the TCRbeta library. TCRdb reprocessed the PCR reads via MiXCR and lists one record per CDR3 protein. The sample holds 700,000 to 850,000 distinct CDR3 sequences, around 15% seen once. The specimen was PBMCs, mostly from graft donor cells, collected 360 days after TCRalphabeta/CD19-depleted stem cell transplant. This TCR was recovered from a male patient younger than 18 who had a stem cell transplant for acute lymphoblastic leukemia, so the T cells may come from the graft donor.

The CDR3 nucleotides read TGTGCCAGCAGACGGAACCGGGACCGGGGGATCTACGAGCAGTACTTC. This sequence encodes CASRRNRDRGIYEQYF. This chain connects TRBV6-1 to TRBJ2-7; maybe TRBD2 (6 bases). There are 16 residues in the CDR3. The germline V gene has CDR1 MNHNS and CDR2 SASEGT. V shed 6 bases and J shed 3 bases, with 21 bases lying between them.